This T cell receptor beta chain is drawn from a study of T cell responses to AZD1222 COVID-19 vaccine. Study details: Both about-4-week and about-12-week second-dose recipients were combined. Study-wide points: Dominant CD4 TCR responses targeted spike regions 160-218 and 743-854. There were repertoire samples only from the period after the peak T cell response. White British ancestry dominated among donors, who included more females, and clonal diversity was possibly underestimated.

Profiling relied on immunoSEQ multiplex PCR, and the TCRdb table lists in-frame clones only, not all of them. This table holds tens of thousands of clones, roughly 84% found once. About this clone: As yet, its antigen is unknown.

The sequenced sample was peripheral blood, obtained on day 0 of AZD1222 vaccination. This TCR derives from an adult in good health.

The chain's CDR3 is CASSESKTGYSNQPQHF. The CDR3 coding sequence is TGCGCCAGCAGTGAGTCAAAAACAGGTTATAGCAATCAGCCCCAGCATTTT. The V gene is TRBV10-1, the J gene TRBJ1-5; possible D gene TRBD1, 5 bases. The germline V gene has CDR1 WNHNN and CDR2 SYGVQD (reference sequence). The CDR3 is 17 amino acids. The germline V and J ends were trimmed by 0 bases and 0 bases, with 12 bases remaining between them.